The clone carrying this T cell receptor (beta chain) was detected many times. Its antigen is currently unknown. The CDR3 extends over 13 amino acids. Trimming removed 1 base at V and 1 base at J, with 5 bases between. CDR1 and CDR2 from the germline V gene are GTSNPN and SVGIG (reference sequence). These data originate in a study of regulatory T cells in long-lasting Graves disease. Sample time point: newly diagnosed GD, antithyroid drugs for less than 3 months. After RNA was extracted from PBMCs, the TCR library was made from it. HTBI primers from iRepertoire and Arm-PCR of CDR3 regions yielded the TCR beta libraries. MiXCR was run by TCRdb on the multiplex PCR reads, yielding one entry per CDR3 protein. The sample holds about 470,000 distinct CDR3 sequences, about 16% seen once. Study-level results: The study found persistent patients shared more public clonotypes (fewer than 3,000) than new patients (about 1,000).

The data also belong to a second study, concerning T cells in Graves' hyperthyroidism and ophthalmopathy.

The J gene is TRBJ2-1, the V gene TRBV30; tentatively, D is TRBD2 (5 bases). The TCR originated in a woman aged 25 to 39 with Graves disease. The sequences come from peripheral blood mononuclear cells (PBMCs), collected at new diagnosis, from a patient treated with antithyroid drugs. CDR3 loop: CAWSGTSYNEQFF. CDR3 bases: TGTGCCTGGAGTGGGACTTCCTACAATGAGCAGTTCTTC.